Detailed here is one T cell receptor beta chain. The antigen is not known. Assay used: immunoSEQ multiplex PCR; TCRdb lists only in-frame clones, some missing. The sample includes about 15,000 clones, roughly 82% of them seen just once. Germline loops: CDR1 SQVTM, CDR2 ANQGSEA. The CDR3 contains 12 residues. V gave up 3 bases and J gave up 1 base, with 6 bases separating them. This specimen comes from a study of CD4 T cells in relation to SARS-CoV-2 and coronaviruses. Study summary: After less than eleven days of antigen culture, PBMC TCR beta CDR3s were sequenced.

The unexposed donors gave CD4+ T cells in about 2011-2018, prior to COVID-19. CD4+ T cells were isolated from the cells after around 9 days of culture. As cell numbers allowed, unexposed-donor CD4+ T cells faced SARS-CoV-2 S/N and four cold-coronavirus spikes. Cultures held 2 million to 2.5 million PBMCs per well with around 9.4 IU/ml IL-2. The rearrangement links TRBV29-1 to TRBJ1-2; no definite D call. The sequencing sample was made of CD4+ T cells from PBMCs, cultured in vitro. The TCR sequence derives from a human donor in good health. This CDR3 reads CSVDDINYGYTF. CDR3 nucleotide sequence: TGCAGCGTTGATGACATTAACTATGGCTACACCTTC.